One sample yielded the 6 T cell receptor beta chains listed below, sequenced in a study of blood T cell repertoires in COVID-19. Clones were sequenced by immunoSEQ multiplex PCR, and TCRdb holds only the in-frame ones, with some missing. The table records 150,000 or so clones, more than 65% of them present only once. The sample taken for sequencing was PBMCs or T cells enriched from blood (not recorded which). Every receptor here comes from a man between 45 and 60 years old who had recovered from COVID-19.

This CDR3 reads CASSLDGGGYNEQFF. As DNA, the CDR3 is TGTGCCAGCAGCTTAGATGGCGGGGGCTACAATGAGCAGTTCTTC. This chain joins TRBV7-2 and TRBJ2-1; 7 bases map to TRBD2. Germline V gene lookup returns CDR1 SGHTA and CDR2 FQGNSA. The CDR3 contains 15 residues. The V gene end was trimmed by 1 base and the J gene end by 3 bases; junction bases not matched to a gene: 3. The whole variable domain, remainder taken from reference TRBV7-2 and TRBJ2-1, is GAGVSQSPSNKVTEKGKDVELRCDPISGHTALYWYRQSLGQGLEFLIYFQGNSAPDKSGLPSDRFSAERTGGSVSTLTIQRTQQEDSAVYLCASSLDGGGYNEQFFGPGTRLTVL.

This chain connects TRBV30 to TRBJ2-7; TRBD2 might be the D (5 bases). Trimming pared 5 bases from V and 0 bases from J, leaving 20 bases between. Per the germline V gene, CDR1 is GTSNPN and CDR2 is SVGIG (reference sequence). The CDR3 contains 16 residues. The CDR3 spells CAWRPPGSINSYEQYF. CDR3 bases: TGTGCCTGGCGGCCCCCTGGGAGTATCAACTCCTACGAGCAGTACTTC.

V gene TRBV15 combines with J gene TRBJ2-7; D is undetermined. V was trimmed by 6 bases and J by 2 bases, leaving 11 bases between them. The CDR3 extends over 13 amino acids. The germline V gene has CDR1 LNHNV and CDR2 YYDKDF (reference sequence). The CDR3, as DNA: TGTGCCACCAGTATTAGATCGACCTACGAGCAGTACTTC. Translating gives CATSIRSTYEQYF.

The chain couples TRBV6-5 to TRBJ1-6; 9 bases agree with TRBD1. Trimming at V came to 0 bases and at J to 14 bases, leaving 11 bases not matched to a gene. From germline, CDR1 is MNHEY and CDR2 SVGAGI. The CDR3 length is 16 residues. CDR3 nucleotides: TGTGCCAGCAGTTACTCAACCGGGACAGGGAGGACGGCCCTCCACTTT. Translated: CASSYSTGTGRTALHF.

This chain joins TRBV12-3 or TRBV12-4 and TRBJ2-1; D unclear. V gave up 0 bases and J gave up 8 bases, with 5 bases separating them. CDR3 length: 12 residues. As DNA, the CDR3 is TGTGCCAGCAGTTTAGCGTCCTATGAGCAGTTCTTC. This gives the protein CASSLASYEQFF.

The V and J genes are TRBV5-4 and TRBJ1-2, with a tentative D call TRBD1 (5 bases). The CDR3 is made up of 14 amino acids. Per germline, CDR1 SGHNT and CDR2 YYREEE (reference sequence). The V and J ends lost 5 bases and 13 bases respectively, with 24 bases between them. Here the CDR3 DNA reads TGTGCCAGCAGGGGGTACCGGACATCAGAGGAGAGCACCTTC. Residues: CASRGYRTSEESTF.